The 20 T cell receptor beta chains presented below share a single source sample, sequenced in a study of control samples from healthy donors and cancer patients. The data were produced by immunoSEQ multiplex PCR, yet TCRdb's version contains in-frame clones alone and is incomplete. The repertoire holds 150,000 to 180,000 clones, over 90% seen once, with about 2.4% in the top ten. Material: blood. The receptors shown here come from a man over 45 in good health.

The chain employs TRBV7-2 and TRBJ2-1; 11 bases agree with TRBD1. The V and J ends lost 6 bases and 9 bases, in that order; junction bases with no gene match: 7. The CDR3 is 14 amino acids. CDR1 and CDR2 (germline): SGHTA, FQGNSA. CDR3 nucleotide sequence: TGTGCCAGCAGGGGGACAGGGGGAAATTCTGAGCAGTTCTTC. Protein sequence: CASRGTGGNSEQFF.

This chain uses TRBV30 with TRBJ1-5; D uncertain. V lost 0 bases and J lost 9, with 15 bases in between. This CDR3 spans 14 amino acids. The germline gives CDR1 GTSNPN, CDR2 SVGIG (reference sequence). The CDR3 coding sequence is TGTGCCTGGAGTGTACGCGGCGGTGGTGGGCCCCAGCATTTT. Translation: CAWSVRGGGGPQHF.

The rearrangement links TRBV29-1 to TRBJ2-7; TRBD1 agrees at 7 bases. This CDR3 comprises 11 residues. J gave up 6 bases and V 7 bases, and 6 bases lay outside the gene matches. The germline CDR1 and CDR2 sequences are SQVTM and ANQGSEA. CDR3 residues: CSGRTGSEQYF. Here the CDR3 DNA reads TGCAGCGGAAGGACAGGAAGCGAGCAGTACTTC.

This sequence joins TRBV6-5 and TRBJ2-2; 7 positions agree with TRBD1. V shed 7 bases and J 3 bases; nucleotides not matched to a gene: 8. CDR1 MNHEY and CDR2 SVGAGI come from the germline V gene. This CDR3 is built from 15 residues. DNA of the CDR3: TGTGCCAGCATTCGACAGGGTTCGGACACCGGGGAGCTGTTTTTT. Encoded protein: CASIRQGSDTGELFF.

This sequence joins TRBV6-2 or TRBV6-3 and TRBJ2-5; TRBD2 matches at 8 bases. The J segment lost 4 bases and the V segment lost 5 bases, leaving 15 bases of the junction unmatched. This CDR3 has 17 amino acids. Germline CDR1 is MNHEY and CDR2 is SVGEGT. The CDR3 here is CASSSRGEAGALETQYF. The CDR3 region has the DNA TGTGCCAGCAGTAGCCGGGGGGAAGCGGGAGCCTTAGAGACCCAGTACTTC.

V is TRBV28 and J is TRBJ2-7, with TRBD2 identical over 10 bases. Trimming removed 4 bases from V and 0 bases from J; junction bases left unmatched: 6. In germline, CDR1 is MDHEN, CDR2 SYDVKM. The CDR3 length is 16 residues. In nucleotides, the CDR3 is TGTGCCAGCAGTTCCTTAGCGGGAGGACTCTCCTACGAGCAGTACTTC. This translates into CASSSLAGGLSYEQYF.

The CDR3 reads CASSLSPTGEGQPQHF. Written as DNA, the CDR3 is TGCGCCAGCAGCTTGTCACCCACGGGTGAGGGTCAGCCCCAGCATTTT. The genes are TRBV5-1 and TRBJ1-5; the D is unclear. Trimming took off 1 base at V and 6 bases at J, with 17 bases between the two ends. Germline V gene sequence: CDR1 SGHRS, CDR2 YFSETQ. The CDR3 runs 16 residues.

The table lists this clone with a count of one. The chain has TRBV30 and TRBJ1-1; maybe TRBD1 (5 bases). The CDR3 is 15 amino acids. Looked up from germline, CDR1 is GTSNPN and CDR2 is SVGIG (reference sequence). V lost 3 bases to trimming and J lost 1 base, with 15 bases between them. The CDR3 nucleotides read TGTGCCTGGAGCGCGGAGGGGCAGAGGAACACTGAAGCTTTCTTT. Translating it yields CAWSAEGQRNTEAFF.

The chain uses TRBV5-4 and TRBJ2-5, with 7 positions matching TRBD1. The CDR3 is 15 amino acids. The germline CDR1 and CDR2 sequences are SGHNT and YYREEE (reference sequence). The V gene end was trimmed by 0 bases and the J gene end by 7 bases; junction bases not matched to a gene: 9. CDR3 nucleotides: TGTGCCAGCAGCTTGGGACAGGGTCTTCAGGGGACCCAGTACTTC. Protein: CASSLGQGLQGTQYF.

The chain couples TRBV28 to TRBJ2-7; D is possibly TRBD1 or TRBD2 (5 bases each). V dropped 5 bases and J dropped 6 bases, with 11 bases sitting between them. The length of the CDR3 is 12 residues. Germline V lookup: CDR1 MDHEN, CDR2 SYDVKM. The CDR3 bases are TGTGCCAGCAGTGACGGGACGTCCGAGCAGTACTTC. Translation gives CASSDGTSEQYF.

The rearrangement uses TRBV7-8 and TRBJ2-7; no clear D. Trimming shortened V by 1 base and J by 7 bases, and 11 bases separated the two germline ends. From germline, CDR1 is SGHVS and CDR2 FQNEAQ. The CDR3 runs to 13 residues. The CDR3 DNA follows: TGTGCCAGCAGCTTAGAAGCCTTTACGGAGCAGTACTTC. Residues: CASSLEAFTEQYF.

Notes on this clone: The same CDR3 can be traced to other DNA sequences in this sample. The chain carries TRBV6-1 and TRBJ1-5; D is unresolved. The length of the CDR3 is 15 residues. Trimming took off 2 bases at V and 2 bases at J, with 10 bases between the two ends. Germline assignment: CDR1 MNHNS and CDR2 SASEGT. The CDR3 sequence is CASSEILRGNQPQHF. Here the CDR3 DNA reads TGTGCCAGCAGTGAAATCCTAAGGGGCAATCAGCCCCAGCATTTT.

This chain joins TRBV28 and TRBJ2-5; D might be TRBD2 (6 bases). The germline V gene has CDR1 MDHEN and CDR2 SYDVKM. The CDR3 sequence is 13 residues long. The V gene lost 5 bases and the J gene lost 4 bases, with 11 bases spanning the gap. The DNA of the CDR3 is TGTGCCAGCAGTCCCGGGGGAAGAGAGACCCAGTACTTC. The encoded protein is CASSPGGRETQYF.

The chain employs TRBV12-3 or TRBV12-4 and TRBJ1-2; D call uncertain. The CDR3 runs to 12 residues. V was pared by 4 bases and J by 4 bases, with 7 bases between. The CDR3 DNA reads as TGTGCCAGCAGTTCCCGGACCTATGGCTACACCTTC. Its protein is CASSSRTYGYTF.

V is TRBV11-2 and J is TRBJ2-2, with TRBD1 matching 7 bases. Germline values: CDR1 SGHAT, CDR2 FQNNGV. The CDR3 sequence is 15 residues long. V was clipped by 5 bases and J by 4 bases; unmatched bases: 7. The chain's CDR3 is CASSVGTVGTGELFF. CDR3 DNA: TGTGCCAGCAGCGTCGGGACAGTAGGCACCGGGGAGCTGTTTTTT.

The chain employs TRBV6-5 and TRBJ2-7; no firm D call. The CDR3 sequence is 15 residues long. The germline V gene encodes CDR1 MNHEY and CDR2 SVGAGI. The ends were cut back, 6 bases at V and 6 bases at J, with 21 bases in the middle. In DNA form, the CDR3 reads TGTGCCAGCAGAATGACCTCACTTACCCCTCTCGAGCAGTACTTC. Translation gives CASRMTSLTPLEQYF.

The V and J genes are TRBV7-9 and TRBJ1-3, with D hard to call. The CDR3 sequence is 16 residues long. V was cut by 1 base and J by 0 bases, with 10 bases left in between. Germline assignment: CDR1 SEHNR and CDR2 FQNEAQ (reference sequence). The DNA of the CDR3 is TGTGCCAGCAGCTTAGGTCCAGTAGGCTCTGGAAACACCATATATTTT. Translated: CASSLGPVGSGNTIYF.

This chain joins TRBV27 and TRBJ1-3; D not resolved. The CDR3 has 14 residues. The germline CDR1 and CDR2 sequences are MNHEY and SMNVEV (reference sequence). The V gene lost 5 bases and the J gene lost 1 base, with 9 bases spanning the gap. The CDR3 coding sequence is TGTGCCAGCAGTCCCCGGGAGTCTGGAAACACCATATATTTT. Translation: CASSPRESGNTIYF.

The V call is TRBV28, the J call TRBJ2-7, with 8 bases fitting TRBD1. From germline, CDR1 is MDHEN and CDR2 SYDVKM. The CDR3 covers 14 residues. Trimming removed 5 bases from V and 4 bases from J; junction bases left unmatched: 7. CDR3 residues: CASSPQDRVYEQYF. CDR3 DNA sequence: TGTGCCAGCAGTCCTCAGGACAGGGTTTACGAGCAGTACTTC. The variable domain in full, with the rest retrieved from reference TRBV28 and TRBJ2-7, is DVKVTQSSRYLVKRTGEKVFLECVQDMDHENMFWYRQDPGLGLRLIYFSYDVKMKEKGDIPEGYSVSREKKERFSLILESASTNQTSMYLCASSPQDRVYEQYFGPGTRLTVT.

The chain links TRBV18 to TRBJ2-2; no clear D gene. The CDR3 sequence is 11 residues long. Trimming left V 6 bases short and J 4 bases short, with 3 bases between. The germline gives CDR1 KGHSH, CDR2 LQKENI. The CDR3 DNA is TGTGCCAGCTCTTCCACCGGGGAGCTGTTTTTT. It is translated as CASSSTGELFF.